The clone carrying this T cell receptor (beta chain) was seen once. The antigen is undetermined. This record belongs to a study of cytomegalovirus exposure and HLA in healthy donors. The PCR contained 60 Vbeta and 13 Jbeta primers. Produced via immunoSEQ multiplex PCR; TCRdb's table is partial and in-frame only. The sample includes about 94,000 clones, 76% seen only once; the top ten take around 1.4%. Study-level results: Several of the most significant clusters were apparently associated with common viral pathogens in a later analysis.

Among the donors, all were healthy bone marrow donors. The germline CDR1 and CDR2 sequences are MNHEY and SMNVEV (reference sequence). V shed 6 bases and J shed 1 base, with 12 bases lying between them. The CDR3 has 14 residues. This TCR came from a male donor in good health and CMV-seronegative. The sequenced sample consisted of PBMCs. This rearrangement joins TRBV27 to TRBJ1-1; a weak D match, TRBD1 (5 bases). CDR3 residues: CASSDTDKNTEAFF. The CDR3 DNA follows: TGTGCCAGCAGCGACACGGACAAGAACACTGAAGCTTTCTTT.